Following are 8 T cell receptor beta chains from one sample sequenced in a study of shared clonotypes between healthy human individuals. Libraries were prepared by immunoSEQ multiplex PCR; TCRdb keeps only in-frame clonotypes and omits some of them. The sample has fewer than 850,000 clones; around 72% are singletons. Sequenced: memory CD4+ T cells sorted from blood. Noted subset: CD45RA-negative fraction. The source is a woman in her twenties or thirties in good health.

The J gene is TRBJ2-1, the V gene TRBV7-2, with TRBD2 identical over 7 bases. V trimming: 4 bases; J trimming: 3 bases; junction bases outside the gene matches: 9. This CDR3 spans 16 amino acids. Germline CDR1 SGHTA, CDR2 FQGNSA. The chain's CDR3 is CASSYTRGSDYNEQFF. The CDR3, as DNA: TGTGCCAGCAGCTATACCCGCGGGAGCGACTACAATGAGCAGTTCTTC.

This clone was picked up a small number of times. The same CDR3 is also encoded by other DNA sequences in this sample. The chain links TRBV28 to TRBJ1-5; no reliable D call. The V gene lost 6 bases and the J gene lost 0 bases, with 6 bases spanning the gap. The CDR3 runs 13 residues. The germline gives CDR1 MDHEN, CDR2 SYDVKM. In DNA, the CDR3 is TGTGCCAGCAGCCTGTATAGCAATCAGCCCCAGCATTTT. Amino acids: CASSLYSNQPQHF.

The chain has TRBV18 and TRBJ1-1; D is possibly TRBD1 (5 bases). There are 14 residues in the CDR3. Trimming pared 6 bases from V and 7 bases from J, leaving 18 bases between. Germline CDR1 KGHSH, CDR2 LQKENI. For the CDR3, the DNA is TGTGCCAGCTCCAGGGAGGGGAGCACCTATGAAGCTTTCTTT. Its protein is CASSREGSTYEAFF.

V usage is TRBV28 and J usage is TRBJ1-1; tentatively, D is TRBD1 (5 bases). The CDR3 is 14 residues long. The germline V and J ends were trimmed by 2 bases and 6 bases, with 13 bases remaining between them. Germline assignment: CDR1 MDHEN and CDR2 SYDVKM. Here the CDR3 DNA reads TGTGCCAGCAGTTTACAGGGTGGCGGCCCTGAAGCTTTCTTT. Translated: CASSLQGGGPEAFF.

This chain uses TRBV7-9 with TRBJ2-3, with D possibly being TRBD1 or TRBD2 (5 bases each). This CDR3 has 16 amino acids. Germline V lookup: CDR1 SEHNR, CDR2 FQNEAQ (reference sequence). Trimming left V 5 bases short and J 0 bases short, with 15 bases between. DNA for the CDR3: TGTGCCAGCAGCGCCCGGGTGGGGGTTAGCACAGATACGCAGTATTTT. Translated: CASSARVGVSTDTQYF.

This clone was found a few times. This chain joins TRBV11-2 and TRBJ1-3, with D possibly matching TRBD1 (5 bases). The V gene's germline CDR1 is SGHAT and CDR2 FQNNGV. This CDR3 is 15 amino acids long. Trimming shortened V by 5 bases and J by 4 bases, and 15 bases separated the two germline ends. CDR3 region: CASSNQGLLGNTIYF. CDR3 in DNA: TGTGCCAGCAGCAATCAGGGACTGCTAGGAAACACCATATATTTT.

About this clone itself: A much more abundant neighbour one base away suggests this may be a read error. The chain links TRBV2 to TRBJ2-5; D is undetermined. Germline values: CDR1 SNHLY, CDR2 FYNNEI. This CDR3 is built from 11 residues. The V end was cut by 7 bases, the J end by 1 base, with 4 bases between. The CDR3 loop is CASTTQETQYF. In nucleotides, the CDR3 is TGTGCCAGCACGACCCAAGAGACCCAGTACTTC.

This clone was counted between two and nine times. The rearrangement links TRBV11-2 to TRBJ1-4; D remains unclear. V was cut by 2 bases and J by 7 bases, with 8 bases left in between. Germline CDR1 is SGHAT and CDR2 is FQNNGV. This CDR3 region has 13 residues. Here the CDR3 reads CASSLIASEKLFF. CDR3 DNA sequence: TGTGCCAGCAGCTTAATTGCGAGTGAAAAACTGTTTTTT.